Presented here are 15 T cell receptor beta chains from one specimen sequenced in a study of response to subunit inactivated influenza vaccine. From the RT-PCR reads, TCRdb called clonotypes with MiXCR, one entry per CDR3 protein. The sample has around 250,000 distinct CDR3 sequences; 12% are singletons. Sample: non-naive T cells sorted from PBMCs, taken roughly 2 weeks before vaccination. These receptors all stem from a man aged 50 or older who received an inactivated influenza vaccine.

This clonotype showed up many times. The genes are TRBV20-1 and TRBJ2-1, with 11 bases lining up with TRBD2. This CDR3 spans 12 amino acids. Per germline, CDR1 DFQATT and CDR2 SNEGSKA (reference sequence). The CDR3, as DNA: TGCAGAGCCGGGACTAGCGGAGGCCGGCAGTTCTTC. Translated: CRAGTSGGRQFF.

This clonotype has just a few counts. The chain links TRBV14 to TRBJ1-3, with D unclear. Deletions cut 2 bases from V and 1 base from J, with 9 bases between. The CDR3 covers 15 residues. Germline CDR1 reads SGHDN; CDR2 reads FVKESK. The CDR3 coding sequence is TGTGCCAGCAGCCAACTGACCGTTTCTGGAAACACCATATATTTT. It yields the protein CASSQLTVSGNTIYF.

The chain combines TRBV28 with TRBJ2-7; D gene uncertain. The CDR3 totals 16 residues. Germline CDR1 and CDR2: MDHEN and SYDVKM. V lost 5 bases, J lost 4 bases, and 21 bases lay in between. The CDR3 region has the DNA TGTGCCAGCAGTCCATGGGAATATTACCAAGGGTACGAGCAGTACTTC. It codes for CASSPWEYYQGYEQYF.

This clonotype was detected ten times or more. This chain joins TRBV5-1 and TRBJ2-1; TRBD2 matches 9 bases. The trim removed 4 bases at V and 3 bases at J, leaving 17 bases unmatched. Germline V gives CDR1 SGHRS, CDR2 YFSETQ. The CDR3 runs 19 residues. CDR3 coding DNA: TGCGCCAGCAGCCTAAGGGCTAGCGGGGCGCTACAAATCTACAATGAGCAGTTCTTC. Its protein is CASSLRASGALQIYNEQFF.

This clonotype was counted a few times. In DNA, the CDR3 is TGCGCCAGCAGCCAATCCCTCCGGGGTGTAGGCTACGAGCAGTACTTC. Its translation: CASSQSLRGVGYEQYF. The rearrangement uses TRBV4-1 and TRBJ2-7, with D tentatively TRBD2 (5 bases). CDR1 is MGHRA, CDR2 YSYEKL, per germline. V was pared by 2 bases and J by 3 bases, with 17 bases between. CDR3 size: 16 residues.

This rearrangement joins TRBV7-2 to TRBJ1-6; D is unresolved. The CDR3 is 14 residues long. Germline CDR1 is SGHTA and CDR2 is FQGNSA. V lost 1 base and J 14 bases, leaving 15 bases between the germline ends. The CDR3 spells CASSLDGVRRTLHF. The CDR3 nucleotides are TGTGCCAGCAGCTTAGACGGGGTCAGAAGGACCCTCCACTTT.

This clonotype was counted between two and nine times. This chain joins TRBV4-3 and TRBJ2-1; TRBD1 matches 7 bases. This CDR3 spans 17 amino acids. Germline V lookup: CDR1 LGHNA, CDR2 YSLEER. The V gene end was trimmed by 0 bases and the J gene end by 3 bases; junction bases not matched to a gene: 8. The CDR3 reads CASSQDFRDSIYNEQFF. In nucleotides, the CDR3 is TGCGCCAGCAGCCAAGATTTCCGGGACAGTATCTACAATGAGCAGTTCTTC.

This clonotype was found many times. The chain joins TRBV12-3 or TRBV12-4 to TRBJ2-7; TRBD1 aligns across 10 bases. With 3 bases clipped from V and 2 bases from J, the junction kept 4 bases outside the gene matches. The CDR3 covers 15 residues. DNA for the CDR3: TGTGCCAGCAGTTTTGACAGGGGGCACACCTACGAGCAGTACTTC. Encoded protein: CASSFDRGHTYEQYF.

The genes are TRBV6-1 and TRBJ2-5; D uncertain. Deletions cut 1 base from V and 5 bases from J, with 11 bases between. Germline V gene data show CDR1 as MNHNS and CDR2 as SASEGT. This CDR3 region has 14 residues. The CDR3 DNA reads as TGTGCCAGCAGTGAAGTGTGGGAAGGGGAGACCCAGTACTTC. The encoded protein is CASSEVWEGETQYF.

In its sample, this clonotype was seen many times. This chain connects TRBV5-1 to TRBJ2-7, with TRBD2 identical over 9 bases. This CDR3 has 15 residues. Germline V gene sequence: CDR1 SGHRS, CDR2 YFSETQ. Unmatched junction bases numbered 6, after V lost 2 bases and J lost 3 bases. CDR3 DNA: TGCGCCAGCAGCTTTAATCCAGCGGGAGGCTACGAGCAGTACTTC. Translation: CASSFNPAGGYEQYF.

This chain uses TRBV20-1 with TRBJ2-3; TRBD2 matches at 10 bases. The CDR3 runs 17 residues. V shed 7 bases and J 2 bases; nucleotides not matched to a gene: 15. Germline CDR1 DFQATT, CDR2 SNEGSKA (reference sequence). The CDR3 DNA sequence: TGCAGTGGGCTCATCGGGAGCGGGGGGGCTCCCACAGATACGCAGTATTTT. This translates into CSGLIGSGGAPTDTQYF.

The rearrangement links TRBV15 to TRBJ1-3; a possible D gene is TRBD1 (5 bases). Germline V gene lookup returns CDR1 LNHNV and CDR2 YYDKDF (reference sequence). Trimming cost V 0 bases and J 2 bases, with 8 bases left between them. This CDR3 region has 15 residues. The CDR3 nucleotides read TGTGCCACCAGCAGAGATATGGGGGCTGGAAACACCATATATTTT. Protein: CATSRDMGAGNTIYF.

This clonotype appeared a few times. This chain links TRBV19 with TRBJ2-5; no firm D call. The ends were cut back, 5 bases at V and 4 bases at J, with 14 bases in the middle. The CDR3 loop spans 14 amino acids. Germline values: CDR1 LNHDA, CDR2 SQIVND (reference sequence). The CDR3 protein is CASSQGFIGETQYF. The CDR3 region has the DNA TGTGCCAGTAGTCAAGGATTCATTGGAGAGACCCAGTACTTC. Combining the CDR3 with reference TRBV19 and TRBJ2-5 gives the whole variable domain DGGITQSPKYLFRKEGQNVTLSCEQNLNHDAMYWYRQDPGQGLRLIYYSQIVNDFQKGDIAEGYSVSREKKESFPLTVTSAQKNPTAFYLCASSQGFIGETQYFGPGTRLLVL.

The genes are TRBV20-1 and TRBJ2-4; 11 positions agree with TRBD2. This CDR3 comprises 17 residues. The V segment lost 5 bases and the J segment 0 bases; nucleotides outside the gene matches: 9. In germline, CDR1 is DFQATT, CDR2 SNEGSKA (reference sequence). CDR3 region: CSARKGTSGVAKNIQYF. The CDR3 nucleotides are TGCAGTGCTCGGAAAGGGACTAGCGGCGTAGCCAAAAACATTCAGTACTTC.

This clonotype appeared a few times. This chain links TRBV27 with TRBJ2-3, with D maybe TRBD2 (6 bases). The germline CDR1 and CDR2 sequences are MNHEY and SMNVEV (reference sequence). Trimming left V 4 bases short and J 7 bases short, with 18 bases between. CDR3 length: 15 amino acids. CDR3 in amino acids: CASSSLAGRGYTQYF. Here the CDR3 DNA reads TGTGCCAGCAGTTCTCTGGCGGGACGGGGTTATACGCAGTATTTT.